The clone carrying this TCR beta chain appeared a few times. The antigen is not known. TCRdb analysed the RT-PCR reads with MiXCR anew, one entry per CDR3 protein. The top ten hold around 9.6% of the sample, which has around 750,000 distinct CDR3 sequences, about 20% seen once. The data were obtained in a study of response to subunit inactivated influenza vaccine. Study findings and constraints: With each seasonal influenza vaccination, the authors suggested, few new T cells are recruited.

This material consisted of PBMCs from blood, taken more than 4 days after vaccination. This TCR derives from a man aged 50-59 years who received an inactivated influenza vaccine.

The CDR3, as DNA: TGTGCCAGCAGCCAAGATGACAGACAAGAGACCCAGTACTTC. It yields the protein CASSQDDRQETQYF. This sequence joins TRBV3-1 and TRBJ2-5; TRBD1 might be the D (5 bases). The V gene's germline CDR1 is LGHDT and CDR2 YNNKEL (reference sequence). V was cut by 0 bases and J by 2 bases, with 7 bases left in between. The CDR3 runs to 14 residues.